Shown below are 6 T cell receptor beta chains from a single sample sequenced in a study of blood T cell repertoires in COVID-19. Here immunoSEQ multiplex PCR was the method, and the copy in TCRdb shows in-frame clones only, minus some. Among over 150,000 clones listed, 87% were seen once. Source material: peripheral blood. The receptors come from a woman aged 60-75 years who had recovered from COVID-19.

V usage is TRBV18 and J usage is TRBJ2-7; D perhaps matches TRBD1 (6 bases). Germline assignment: CDR1 KGHSH and CDR2 LQKENI. The CDR3 sequence is 12 residues long. V was clipped by 4 bases and J by 6 bases, with 10 bases between them. CDR3: CASSHRDAEQYF. The CDR3 coding sequence is TGTGCCAGCTCACACAGGGATGCCGAGCAGTACTTC.

The gene calls are TRBV3-1 (or the pseudogene TRBV3-2) and TRBJ2-2, with 10 bases fitting TRBD1. Trimming removed 7 bases from V and 7 bases from J; junction bases left unmatched: 12. The CDR3 consists of 16 residues. Germline-derived CDR1 and CDR2 are LGHDT and YNNKEL (reference sequence). Here the CDR3 DNA reads TGTGCCAGCAACCCCAAAGACAGGGGGCCGGTCGGGGAGCTGTTTTTT. Protein: CASNPKDRGPVGELFF.

This chain joins TRBV29-1 and TRBJ2-7; 8 bases line up with TRBD1. V shed 1 base, J shed 5 bases, and the junction held 4 bases outside the gene matches. CDR1 is SQVTM and CDR2 is ANQGSEA in the germline V gene. The CDR3 contains 13 residues. This CDR3 is CSVEGRGLDEQYF. The CDR3 DNA sequence: TGCAGCGTTGAAGGCAGGGGGCTCGACGAGCAGTACTTC.

J is TRBJ2-1 and V is TRBV5-1; 7 bases line up with TRBD1. Germline lookup yields CDR1 SGHRS and CDR2 YFSETQ. This CDR3 has 14 residues. Trimming took 0 bases from V and 7 from J; bases not matched to a gene: 4. CDR3 sequence reads: CASSLEGALNEQFF. The CDR3 nucleotides are TGCGCCAGCAGCTTGGAGGGGGCTTTAAATGAGCAGTTCTTC.

V gene TRBV7-9 combines with J gene TRBJ1-6; TRBD1 matches 7 bases. There are 15 residues in the CDR3. V lost 8 bases and J lost 0; bases outside the gene matches: 4. Germline V CDR1 and CDR2: SEHNR, FQNEAQ (reference sequence). CDR3 loop: CASSDRSSYNSPLHF. CDR3 sequence (DNA): TGTGCCAGCTCGGACAGGAGCTCCTATAATTCACCCCTCCACTTT.

The chain employs TRBV3-1 (or the pseudogene TRBV3-2) and TRBJ1-4; 8 nucleotides agree with TRBD1. J lost 8 bases, V lost 5 bases, and 10 bases had no gene match. This CDR3 is 15 amino acids long. CDR1 and CDR2 from the germline V gene are LGHDT and YNNKEL (reference sequence). DNA for the CDR3: TGTGCCAGCAGCGCTGCAGGGGGCGAAAGGGAAAAACTGTTTTTT. Its protein is CASSAAGGEREKLFF.